This entry lists 11 T cell receptor beta chains sequenced from one sample in a study of PD-1 blockade in classical Hodgkin lymphoma. Data came from immunoSEQ multiplex PCR; TCRdb stores just in-frame clones and leaves some out. Of tens of thousands of clones listed, around 80% are singletons. Sample time point: cycle 4 day 1 (C4D1), after 5 to 7 weeks of nivolumab. Every one of the patients relapsed after autologous stem cell transplantation (brentuximab vedotin exposure was variable). The starting material was peripheral blood mononuclear cells (PBMCs), obtained before the fourth cycle of nivolumab. These receptors all stem from a human donor with classical Hodgkin lymphoma.

The J gene is TRBJ2-2, the V gene TRBV29-1; no reliable D call. V was shortened by 4 bases and J by 4 bases, with 13 bases between the two germline ends. CDR3 length: 14 residues. Looked up from germline, CDR1 is SQVTM and CDR2 is ANQGSEA. The CDR3 DNA reads as TGCAGCGTTGCGCTAGTAGCACTCACCGGGGAGCTGTTTTTT. Its translation: CSVALVALTGELFF.

The rearrangement joins TRBV7-2 to TRBJ2-5; TRBD2 might be the D (5 bases). With 6 bases removed from V and 5 bases from J, the gap between germline ends came to 16 bases. The CDR3 has 14 residues. Germline lookup yields CDR1 SGHTA and CDR2 FQGNSA. The CDR3 DNA reads as TGTGCCAGCAGTCCCTTTGGGAGCTATGAGACCCAGTACTTC. Translating gives CASSPFGSYETQYF.

In its sample, this clone was seen once. The chain is built from TRBV6-5 and TRBJ2-1; D is uncertain. The CDR3 sequence is 14 residues long. The germline gives CDR1 MNHEY, CDR2 SVGAGI. Trimming took 2 bases from V and 6 from J, leaving 11 bases between them. This CDR3 is CASSYSQTLNEQFF. CDR3 DNA: TGTGCCAGCAGTTACAGTCAGACCCTCAATGAGCAGTTCTTC.

This clone occurred a few times. The chain couples TRBV7-2 to TRBJ2-1; possible D gene TRBD2, 5 bases. Trimming removed 1 base at V and 10 bases at J, with 14 bases between. The germline gives CDR1 SGHTA, CDR2 FQGNSA. The CDR3 extends over 14 amino acids. In DNA, the CDR3 is TGTGCCAGCAGCTTAGAGCTAGCCAGAGGGGAGCAGTTCTTC. Translating gives CASSLELARGEQFF. The full variable domain, its missing parts supplied by reference TRBV7-2 and TRBJ2-1, is GAGVSQSPSNKVTEKGKDVELRCDPISGHTALYWYRQSLGQGLEFLIYFQGNSAPDKSGLPSDRFSAERTGGSVSTLTIQRTQQEDSAVYLCASSLELARGEQFFGPGTRLTVL.

V is TRBV9 and J is TRBJ2-2; either TRBD1 or TRBD2 may supply D (5 bases each). The germline CDR1 and CDR2 sequences are SGDLS and YYNGEE. V gave up 2 bases and J gave up 3 bases, with 11 bases separating them. The CDR3 contains 15 residues. CDR3 bases: TGTGCCAGCAGCGTCCGGGGCTACGACACCGGGGAGCTGTTTTTT. Its translation: CASSVRGYDTGELFF.

This chain connects TRBV27 to TRBJ1-5; 9 nucleotides agree with TRBD1. V lost 5 bases and J lost 5; bases outside the gene matches: 10. The length of the CDR3 is 16 residues. Looked up from germline, CDR1 is MNHEY and CDR2 is SMNVEV (reference sequence). As DNA, the CDR3 is TGTGCCAGCAGTCTATTCGGACAGGGGCGTCATCAGCCCCAGCATTTT. Residues: CASSLFGQGRHQPQHF.

The chain employs TRBV6-1 and TRBJ2-2; D is possibly TRBD2 (5 bases). This CDR3 spans 11 amino acids. V lost 11 bases and J 8 bases, leaving 12 bases between the germline ends. Germline V gives CDR1 MNHNS, CDR2 SASEGT. CDR3 amino acids: CAGGRTGELFF. The DNA of the CDR3 is TGTGCCGGCGGGCGTACAGGGGAGCTGTTTTTT.

The chain couples TRBV6-1 to TRBJ2-5; TRBD1 aligns across 9 bases. The CDR3 is made up of 14 amino acids. V shed 4 bases, J shed 9 bases, and the junction held 9 bases outside the gene matches. From germline, CDR1 is MNHNS and CDR2 SASEGT. CDR3 in amino acids: CASSVDRGTPAQYF. The DNA of the CDR3 is TGTGCCAGCAGTGTAGACAGGGGGACGCCGGCCCAGTACTTC.

The chain combines TRBV25-1 with TRBJ2-1; D is uncertain. Germline loops: CDR1 MGHDK, CDR2 SYGVNS. The length of the CDR3 is 15 residues. Trimming left V 1 base short and J 8 bases short, with 15 bases between. The CDR3 nucleotides are TGTGCCAGCAGTGAATCCGGCGCCCTTGAGGATGAGCAGTTCTTC. Translating gives CASSESGALEDEQFF.

This chain connects TRBV19 to TRBJ2-1, with 12 bases identical to TRBD2. The germline CDR1 and CDR2 sequences are LNHDA and SQIVND (reference sequence). The CDR3 is 14 amino acids. The junction had 8 bases not matched to a gene; V was cut back by 8 bases and J by 9 bases. As DNA, the CDR3 is TGTGCCAGTGAAGGACTAGCGGGATTTAGTGAGCAGTTCTTC. Its protein is CASEGLAGFSEQFF.

The V gene is TRBV28, the J gene TRBJ2-7; TRBD1 matches at 12 bases. After removal of 6 bases from V and 7 bases from J, the junction contained 13 bases not matched to a gene. CDR1 and CDR2 from the germline V gene are MDHEN and SYDVKM. This CDR3 spans 16 amino acids. The CDR3 spells CASRRDAGTGGGEQYF. The CDR3 bases are TGTGCCAGCAGACGTGACGCCGGGACAGGGGGCGGAGAGCAGTACTTC.